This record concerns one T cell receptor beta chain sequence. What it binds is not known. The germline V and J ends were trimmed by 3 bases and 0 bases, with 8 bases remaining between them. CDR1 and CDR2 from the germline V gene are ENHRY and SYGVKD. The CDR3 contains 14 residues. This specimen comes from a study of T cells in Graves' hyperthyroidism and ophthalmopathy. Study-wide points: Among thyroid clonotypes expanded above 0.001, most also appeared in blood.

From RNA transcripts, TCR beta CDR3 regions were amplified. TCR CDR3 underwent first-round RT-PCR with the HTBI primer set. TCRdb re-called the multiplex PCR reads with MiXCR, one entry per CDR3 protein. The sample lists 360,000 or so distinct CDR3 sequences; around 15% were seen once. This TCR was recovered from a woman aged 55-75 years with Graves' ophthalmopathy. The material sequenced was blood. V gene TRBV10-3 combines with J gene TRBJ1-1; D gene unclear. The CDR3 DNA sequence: TGTGCCATCAGTGACCACAGAATGAACACTGAAGCTTTCTTT. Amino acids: CAISDHRMNTEAFF.